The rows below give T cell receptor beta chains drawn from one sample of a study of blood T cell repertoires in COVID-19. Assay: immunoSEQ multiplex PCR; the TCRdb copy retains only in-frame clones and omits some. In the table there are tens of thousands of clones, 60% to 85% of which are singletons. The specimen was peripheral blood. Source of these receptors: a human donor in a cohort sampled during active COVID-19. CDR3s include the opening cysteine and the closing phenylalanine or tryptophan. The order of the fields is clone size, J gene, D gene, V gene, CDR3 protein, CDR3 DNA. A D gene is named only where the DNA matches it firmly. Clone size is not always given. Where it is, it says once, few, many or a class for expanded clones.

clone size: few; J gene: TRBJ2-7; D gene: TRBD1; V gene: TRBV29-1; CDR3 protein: CSVGDRGYEQYF; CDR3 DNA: TGCAGCGTTGGGGACAGGGGTTACGAGCAGTACTTC
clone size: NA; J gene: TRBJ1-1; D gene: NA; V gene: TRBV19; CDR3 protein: CASRVTDEAFF; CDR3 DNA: TGTGCCAGTAGGGTGACAGATGAAGCTTTCTTT
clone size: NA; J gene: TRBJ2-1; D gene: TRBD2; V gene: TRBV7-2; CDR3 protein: CASSLVISGREGQFF; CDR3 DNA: TGTGCCAGCAGCTTAGTTATAAGCGGGAGGGAGGGGCAGTTCTTC
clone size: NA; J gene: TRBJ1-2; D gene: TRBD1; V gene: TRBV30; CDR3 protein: CAWRQGNYGYTF; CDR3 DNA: TGTGCCTGGAGACAGGGGAATTATGGCTACACCTTC
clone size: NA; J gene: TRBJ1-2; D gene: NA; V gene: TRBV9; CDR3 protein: CASRVTGNNYGYTF; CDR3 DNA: TGTGCCAGCAGGGTGACAGGAAACAACTATGGCTACACCTTC
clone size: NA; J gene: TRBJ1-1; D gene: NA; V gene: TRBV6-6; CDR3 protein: CASSSDNLNTEAFF; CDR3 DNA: TGTGCCAGCAGTTCGGACAACCTGAACACTGAAGCTTTCTTT
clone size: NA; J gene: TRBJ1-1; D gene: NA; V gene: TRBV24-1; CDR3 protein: CATSDLLRQRHLNTEAFF; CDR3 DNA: TGTGCCACCAGTGATTTGCTCAGACAGAGGCACTTGAACACTGAAGCTTTCTTT
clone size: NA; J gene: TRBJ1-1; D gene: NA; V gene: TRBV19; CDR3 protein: CASMGRGTPNTEAFF; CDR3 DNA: TGTGCCAGTATGGGGCGGGGAACCCCGAACACTGAAGCTTTCTTT
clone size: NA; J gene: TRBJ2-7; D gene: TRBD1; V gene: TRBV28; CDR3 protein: CASSLRRDRYEQYF; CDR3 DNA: TGTGCCAGCAGTTTAAGAAGGGACAGGTACGAGCAGTACTTC
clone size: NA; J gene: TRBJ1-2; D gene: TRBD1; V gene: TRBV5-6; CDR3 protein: CASSLVGQGTNYGYTF; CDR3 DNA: TGTGCCAGCAGCTTGGTAGGACAGGGGACCAACTATGGCTACACCTTC
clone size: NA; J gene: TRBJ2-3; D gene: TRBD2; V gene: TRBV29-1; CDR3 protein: CSVPQAGAITDTQYF; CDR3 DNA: TGCAGCGTTCCTCAGGCGGGAGCTATCACAGATACGCAGTATTTT
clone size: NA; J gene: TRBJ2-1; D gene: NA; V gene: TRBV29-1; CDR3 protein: CSVVVGGMANEQFF; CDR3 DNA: TGCAGCGTTGTGGTCGGAGGCATGGCGAATGAGCAGTTCTTC
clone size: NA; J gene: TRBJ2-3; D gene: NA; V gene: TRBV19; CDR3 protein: CASKWSSLTDTQYF; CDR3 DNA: TGTGCCAGTAAATGGAGTAGCCTCACAGATACGCAGTATTTT
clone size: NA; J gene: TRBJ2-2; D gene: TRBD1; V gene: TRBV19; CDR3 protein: CASGGQGVTGELFF; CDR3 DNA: TGTGCCAGTGGGGGACAGGGGGTGACCGGGGAGCTGTTTTTT
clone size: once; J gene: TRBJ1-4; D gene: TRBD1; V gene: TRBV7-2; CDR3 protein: CASSGQGGTNEKLFF; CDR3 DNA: TGTGCCAGCAGCGGGCAGGGGGGAACTAATGAAAAACTGTTTTTT
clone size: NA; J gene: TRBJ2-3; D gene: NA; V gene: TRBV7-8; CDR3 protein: CASSLAGGRRSTDTQYF; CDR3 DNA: TGTGCCAGCAGCTTAGCGGGAGGCAGGAGGAGCACAGATACGCAGTATTTT
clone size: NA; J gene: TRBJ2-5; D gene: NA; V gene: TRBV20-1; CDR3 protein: CSAEVETQYF; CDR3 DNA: TGCAGTGCTGAGGTGGAGACCCAGTACTTC
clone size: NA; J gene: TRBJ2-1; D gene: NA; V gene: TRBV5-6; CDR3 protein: CASSLPGVGRGNEQFF; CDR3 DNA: TGTGCCAGCAGCCTGCCGGGCGTCGGGAGAGGGAATGAGCAGTTCTTC
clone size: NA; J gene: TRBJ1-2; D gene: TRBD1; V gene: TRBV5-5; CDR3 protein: CASSRDLQGAYGYTF; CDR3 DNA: TGTGCCAGCAGCCGGGACCTACAGGGGGCCTATGGCTACACCTTC
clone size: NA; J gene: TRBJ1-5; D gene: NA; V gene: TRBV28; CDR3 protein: CASSLPDRGPQHF; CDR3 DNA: TGTGCCAGCAGTTTACCCGACCGGGGACCCCAGCATTTT
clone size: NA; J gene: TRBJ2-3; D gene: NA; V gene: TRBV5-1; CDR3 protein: CASSESGVDTQYF; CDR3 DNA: TGCGCCAGCTCAGAGTCAGGGGTAGATACGCAGTATTTT
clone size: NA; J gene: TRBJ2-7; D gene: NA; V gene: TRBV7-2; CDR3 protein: CASSLGGQPYEQYF; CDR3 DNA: TGTGCCAGCAGCTTAGGAGGACAGCCATACGAGCAGTACTTC
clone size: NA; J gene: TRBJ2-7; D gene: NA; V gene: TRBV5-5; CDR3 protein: CASSLAYSYEQYF; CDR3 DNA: TGTGCCAGCAGCTTGGCTTACAGCTACGAGCAGTACTTC
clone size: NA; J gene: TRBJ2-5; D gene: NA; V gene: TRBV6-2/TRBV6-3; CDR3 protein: CASSPFGQWSQETQYF; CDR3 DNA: TGTGCCAGCAGCCCTTTCGGACAGTGGTCCCAAGAGACCCAGTACTTC
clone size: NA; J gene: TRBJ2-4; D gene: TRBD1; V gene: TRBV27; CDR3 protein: CASSSRQGDSKNIQYF; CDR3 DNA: TGTGCCAGCAGTTCCCGACAGGGGGATAGCAAAAACATTCAGTACTTC
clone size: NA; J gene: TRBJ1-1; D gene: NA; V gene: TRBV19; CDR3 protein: CASSMNTASLDEAFF; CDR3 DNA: TGTGCCAGTAGTATGAATACAGCCTCGTTGGATGAAGCTTTCTTT
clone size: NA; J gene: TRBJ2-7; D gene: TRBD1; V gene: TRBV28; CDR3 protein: CASRGGPSPYEQYF; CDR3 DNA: TGTGCCAGCAGAGGGGGCCCCTCCCCCTACGAGCAGTACTTC
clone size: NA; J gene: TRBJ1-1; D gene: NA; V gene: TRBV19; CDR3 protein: CASSIKSLAPEAFF; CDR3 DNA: TGTGCCAGTAGTATAAAATCGTTAGCCCCTGAAGCTTTCTTT
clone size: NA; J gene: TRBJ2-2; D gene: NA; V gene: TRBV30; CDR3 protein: CACFLGGANTGELFF; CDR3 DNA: TGTGCCTGTTTCTTGGGGGGTGCGAACACCGGGGAGCTGTTTTTT
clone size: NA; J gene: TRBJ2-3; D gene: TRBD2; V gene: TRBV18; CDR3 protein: CASSPEALAGSDTQYF; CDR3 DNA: TGTGCCAGCTCACCAGAGGCACTAGCGGGATCAGATACGCAGTATTTT
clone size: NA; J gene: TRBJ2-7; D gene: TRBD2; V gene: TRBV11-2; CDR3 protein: CASSLRQVGREGYEQYF; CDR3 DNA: TGTGCCAGCAGCCTTCGGCAGGTGGGGCGGGAGGGTTACGAGCAGTACTTC
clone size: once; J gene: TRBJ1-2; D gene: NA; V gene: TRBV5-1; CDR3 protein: CASSGLNYGYTF; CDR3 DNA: TGCGCCAGCAGCGGACTCAACTATGGCTACACCTTC
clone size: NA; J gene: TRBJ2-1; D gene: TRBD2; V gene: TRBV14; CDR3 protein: CASSPTSGGYNEQFF; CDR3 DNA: TGTGCCAGCAGCCCTACTAGCGGGGGATACAATGAGCAGTTCTTC
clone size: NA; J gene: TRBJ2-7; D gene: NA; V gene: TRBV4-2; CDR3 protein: CASSQEALAYEQYF; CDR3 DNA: TGTGCCAGCAGCCAAGAGGCCCTAGCCTACGAGCAGTACTTC
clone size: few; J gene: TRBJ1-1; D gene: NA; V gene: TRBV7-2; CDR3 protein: CASSLSGAGNTEAFF; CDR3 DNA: TGTGCCAGCAGCTTGAGCGGGGCAGGTAACACTGAAGCTTTCTTT
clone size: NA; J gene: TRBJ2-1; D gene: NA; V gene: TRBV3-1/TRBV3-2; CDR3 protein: CASSRPTRQNEQFF; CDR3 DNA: TGTGCCAGCAGCCGCCCTACCCGACAGAATGAGCAGTTCTTC
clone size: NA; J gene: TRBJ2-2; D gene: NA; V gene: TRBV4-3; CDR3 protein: CASSQDRTQPGGELFF; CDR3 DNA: TGCGCCAGCAGCCAAGATCGCACCCAACCGGGTGGGGAGCTGTTTTTT
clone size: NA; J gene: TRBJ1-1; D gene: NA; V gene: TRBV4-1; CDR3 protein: CASSQEIGSVNTEAFF; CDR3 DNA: TGCGCCAGCAGCCAAGAGATCGGGTCTGTGAACACTGAAGCTTTCTTT
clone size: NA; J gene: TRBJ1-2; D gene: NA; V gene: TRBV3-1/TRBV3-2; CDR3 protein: CASSQVDSLGGYTF; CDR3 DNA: TGTGCCAGCAGCCAAGTTGACAGCCTGGGTGGCTACACCTTC
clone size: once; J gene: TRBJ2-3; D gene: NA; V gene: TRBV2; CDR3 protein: CASSETPRPTDTQYF; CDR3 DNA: TGTGCCAGCAGTGAGACTCCCAGACCCACAGATACGCAGTATTTT
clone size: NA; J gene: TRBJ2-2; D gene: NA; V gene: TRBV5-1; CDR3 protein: CASSSGTPGVGELFF; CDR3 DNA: TGCGCCAGCAGCTCGGGGACGCCGGGGGTCGGGGAGCTGTTTTTT